This TCR beta chain appears in the sequencing data of a study of cytomegalovirus exposure and HLA in healthy donors. The ends lost 4 bases at V and 5 bases at J; junction bases unmatched: 4. The CDR3 extends over 13 amino acids. The germline gives CDR1 PRHDT, CDR2 FYEKMQ (reference sequence). Whole-study results and caveats: Specificity for CMV antigens was confirmed in vitro for a few of the CMV-associated chains.

Details on this clone: The target antigen is unknown.

13 Jbeta primers and 60 Vbeta primers were used for the PCR. The protocol was immunoSEQ multiplex PCR, while the TCRdb copy is restricted to in-frame clones and leaves out a portion. The sample has 120,000 to 150,000 clones; approximately 80% are singletons. The receptor's source is a middle-aged woman in good health and CMV-seropositive. V is TRBV13 and J is TRBJ1-1; 7 bases align to TRBD1. What was sequenced was PBMCs. In nucleotides, the CDR3 is TGTGCCAGCAGCTCGACAGGGTGGACTGAAGCTTTCTTT. Its translation is CASSSTGWTEAFF.